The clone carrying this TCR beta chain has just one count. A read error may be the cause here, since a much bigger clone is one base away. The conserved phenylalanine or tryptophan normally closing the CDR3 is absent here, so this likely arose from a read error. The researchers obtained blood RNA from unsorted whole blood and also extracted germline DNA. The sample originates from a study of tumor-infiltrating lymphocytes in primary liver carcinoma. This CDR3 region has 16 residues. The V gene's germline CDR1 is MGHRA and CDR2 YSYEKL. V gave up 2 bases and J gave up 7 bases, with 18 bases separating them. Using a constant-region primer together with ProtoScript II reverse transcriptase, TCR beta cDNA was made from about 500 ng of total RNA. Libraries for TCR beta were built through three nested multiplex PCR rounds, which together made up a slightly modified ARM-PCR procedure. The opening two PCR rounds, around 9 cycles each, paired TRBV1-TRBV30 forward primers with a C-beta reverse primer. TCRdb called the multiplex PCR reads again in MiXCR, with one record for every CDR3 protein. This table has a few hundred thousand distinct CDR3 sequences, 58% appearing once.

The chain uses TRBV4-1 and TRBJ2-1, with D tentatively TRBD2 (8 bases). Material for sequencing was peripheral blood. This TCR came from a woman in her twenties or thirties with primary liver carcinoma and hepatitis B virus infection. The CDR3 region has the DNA TGCGCCAGCAGCCAAAAAGACAGGGCTAGCGGGAATGAGCAGTTCATC. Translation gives CASSQKDRASGNEQFI.